One sample yielded the 10 T cell receptor beta chains listed below, sequenced in a study of T cells in Graves' hyperthyroidism and ophthalmopathy. TCR beta CDR3 regions were amplified from RNA. The HTBI primer set was used in a first-round RT-PCR of the TCR CDR3. TCRdb called the multiplex PCR reads again in MiXCR, with one record for every CDR3 protein. Found here are hundreds of thousands of distinct CDR3 sequences, just over 35% of them singletons; the top ten hold less than 40%. The sequenced sample consisted of blood. All receptors derive from a woman between 40 and 55 years old with Graves' hyperthyroidism.

V is TRBV4-3 and J is TRBJ2-2; maybe TRBD2 (7 bases). The CDR3 has 15 amino acids. The ends were cut back, 2 bases at V and 5 bases at J, with 12 bases in the middle. The germline CDR1 and CDR2 sequences are LGHNA and YSLEER. DNA for the CDR3: TGCGCCAGCAGCCAACGGGGGGCCTGGACCGGGGAGCTGTTTTTT. Translating gives CASSQRGAWTGELFF.

In this sample, this clonotype turned up many times. CDR3: CASGIGGETQYF. CDR3 bases: TGTGCCAGCGGGATTGGAGGGGAGACCCAGTACTTC. The rearrangement links TRBV7-2 to TRBJ2-5; a weak D match, TRBD2 (6 bases). CDR1 is SGHTA and CDR2 is FQGNSA in the germline V gene. The CDR3 is 12 residues long. V lost 8 bases and J lost 5, with 12 bases in between. Using reference TRBV7-2 and TRBJ2-5 for the parts outside the CDR3, the full variable domain is GAGVSQSPSNKVTEKGKDVELRCDPISGHTALYWYRQSLGQGLEFLIYFQGNSAPDKSGLPSDRFSAERTGGSVSTLTIQRTQQEDSAVYLCASGIGGETQYFGPGTRLLVL.

This clonotype came up many times. The chain couples TRBV7-2 to TRBJ2-6; D is undetermined. Germline values: CDR1 SGHTA, CDR2 FQGNSA. Trimming shortened V by 6 bases and J by 1 base, and 10 bases separated the two germline ends. This CDR3 comprises 15 residues. This chain's CDR3 is CASSPRTSGANVLTF. In DNA form, the CDR3 reads TGTGCCAGCAGTCCCCGTACGTCTGGGGCCAACGTCCTGACTTTC.

This clonotype was seen only a few times. This chain links TRBV5-1 with TRBJ2-2, with D perhaps matching TRBD1 (7 bases). The CDR3 extends over 15 amino acids. Germline V gives CDR1 SGHRS, CDR2 YFSETQ. V shed 4 bases and J shed 4 bases, with 14 bases lying between them. Here the CDR3 reads CASSNRQGGTGELFF. CDR3 DNA: TGCGCCAGCAGCAACCGACAGGGAGGCACCGGGGAGCTGTTTTTT.

This clonotype has just a few counts. This could be a read error, since a much larger clone is one nucleotide away. The chain couples TRBV19 to TRBJ1-2; 11 bases map to TRBD1. The ends lost 5 bases at V and 4 bases at J; junction bases unmatched: 3. The CDR3 is 14 amino acids. Germline CDR1 reads LNHDA; CDR2 reads SQIVND (reference sequence). Written as DNA, the CDR3 is TGTGCCAGTAGTGGACAGGGGGCAGGCTATGGCTACACCTTC. It codes for CASSGQGAGYGYTF.

This clonotype has a handful of counts. Mismatch with germline at one junction end may stem from a read error. The rearrangement uses TRBV19 and TRBJ1-4, with unresolved D. The CDR3 runs 15 residues. The V gene's germline CDR1 is LNHDA and CDR2 SQIVND (reference sequence). The chain's CDR3 is CASSISTVANGKLFF. As DNA, the CDR3 is TGTGCCAGTAGTATTTCAACAGTCGCTAATGGAAAACTGTTTTTT.

This clonotype was counted between two and nine times. The rearrangement joins TRBV2 to TRBJ2-5, with D unresolved. V lost 2 bases and J 2 bases, leaving 12 bases between the germline ends. The CDR3 loop spans 15 amino acids. The germline CDR1 and CDR2 sequences are SNHLY and FYNNEI. The DNA of the CDR3 is TGTGCCAGCAGTGAATGGGGTAGTGTACAAGAGACCCAGTACTTC. Protein: CASSEWGSVQETQYF.

The V gene is TRBV6-5, the J gene TRBJ1-2; 7 positions agree with TRBD1. The CDR3 loop spans 13 amino acids. The V gene's germline CDR1 is MNHEY and CDR2 SVGAGI. J was trimmed by 5 bases and V by 2 bases; bases with no gene match: 2. In DNA form, the CDR3 reads TGTGCCAGCAGTTACGACAGGGATTATGGCTACACCTTC. This sequence encodes CASSYDRDYGYTF.

This clonotype was recorded a few times. J is TRBJ1-5 and V is TRBV7-6, with D unresolved. The CDR3 runs 17 residues. Germline V gives CDR1 SGHVS, CDR2 FNYEAQ. Trimming left V 1 base short and J 0 bases short, with 13 bases between. The CDR3, as DNA: TGTGCCAGCAGCTTAGGTGGCTGGCGCGGTAGCAATCAGCCCCAGCATTTT. As protein: CASSLGGWRGSNQPQHF.

Concerning this clonotype: This may stem from a read error, because a much larger clone lies one nucleotide away. V and J are TRBV7-3 and TRBJ1-2; possible D gene TRBD1, 6 bases. CDR3 length: 17 residues. From germline, CDR1 is SGHTA and CDR2 FQGTGA. V was trimmed by 7 bases and J by 4 bases, leaving 25 bases between them. The CDR3 DNA is TGTGCCAGCAACTTCACTGGAGGGGGAACTACCCCCTATGGCTACACCTTC. Protein sequence: CASNFTGGGTTPYGYTF. Full variable domain (remainder filled in from reference TRBV7-3 and TRBJ1-2): GAGVSQTPSNKVTEKGKYVELRCDPISGHTALYWYRQSLGQGPEFLIYFQGTGAADDSGLPNDRFFAVRPEGSVSTLKIQRTERGDSAVYLCASNFTGGGTTPYGYTFGSGTRLTVV.